The present TCR beta chain was sequenced within a study of CD8+CD57+ T cells in acquired aplastic anemia. Study-wide context: Isolated CD4+ and CD8+ cells, once sorted, yielded DNA averaging around 3.1 ug.

CDR1 is SGDLS, CDR2 YYNGEE, per germline. CDR3 size: 12 residues. V was clipped by 7 bases and J by 9 bases, with 14 bases between them. Patients picked for sequencing had shown CD8+CD57+ cell expansion detected by flow cytometry. It was genomic DNA that served as the template for profiling TCR beta VDJ and CDR3. MiXCR was run by TCRdb on the reads, yielding one entry per CDR3 protein. The table records hundreds of thousands of distinct CDR3 sequences, roughly 82% of them present only once. The V call is TRBV9, the J call TRBJ2-4; D may match TRBD1 or TRBD2 (6 bases each). This clonotype was obtained from a human donor with aplastic anemia. Material for sequencing was sorted CD4+, CD8+, or CD8+CD57+ T cells (not recorded which) from PBMCs. The CDR3 sequence is CASGGAGSIQYF. The CDR3 bases are TGTGCCAGCGGGGGCGCGGGGAGCATTCAGTACTTC.